Presented here are 23 T cell receptor beta chains from one specimen sequenced in a study of shared clonotypes between healthy human individuals. Only in-frame clones appear in the TCRdb table, and some are missing; sequencing was by immunoSEQ multiplex PCR. This repertoire shows millions of clones, roughly 91% found once; its top ten account for around 1.7%. CD45RO-negative CD8 cells positively selected for CCR7 made up the naive population, which excluded terminally differentiated effector memory CD45RA+ cells. The sequenced sample consisted of naive CD8+ T cells from PBMCs. These receptors were obtained from a man younger than 35 in good health. Some clones in this sample may be carry-over from other donors' samples.

The chain combines TRBV7-3 with TRBJ2-6, with 8 bases lining up with TRBD1. Germline V gene data show CDR1 as SGHTA and CDR2 as FQGTGA. Trimming took 2 bases from V and 3 from J; bases not matched to a gene: 9. The CDR3 length is 18 residues. In DNA, the CDR3 is TGTGCCAGCAGCTTATGGTCAGGGGGCGGGGATGGGGCCAACGTCCTGACTTTC. It specifies CASSLWSGGGDGANVLTF.

J is TRBJ2-2 and V is TRBV14; D ambiguous. From germline, CDR1 is SGHDN and CDR2 FVKESK. This CDR3 spans 13 amino acids. V lost 4 bases to trimming and J lost 6 bases, with 9 bases between them. CDR3 amino acids: CASSPFRSGELFF. In DNA, the CDR3 is TGTGCCAGCAGCCCTTTTAGGTCCGGGGAGCTGTTTTTT.

This chain uses TRBV28 with TRBJ2-5; tentative D call: TRBD2 (5 bases). The CDR3 is 14 residues long. Germline V gives CDR1 MDHEN, CDR2 SYDVKM. Trimming took off 5 bases at V and 7 bases at J, with 17 bases between the two ends. CDR3 nucleotides: TGTGCCAGCAGTCGCGGGTCGAGTCCTTGGACCCAGTACTTC. It specifies CASSRGSSPWTQYF.

This clone was recorded only once. This chain connects TRBV9 to TRBJ2-1; 12 bases match TRBD2. CDR3 size: 16 residues. J gave up 8 bases and V 0 bases, and 6 bases lay outside the gene matches. In germline, CDR1 is SGDLS, CDR2 YYNGEE. CDR3 DNA: TGTGCCAGCAGCGTAGGGCTAGCGGGAGGGCAGGATGAGCAGTTCTTC. Encoded protein: CASSVGLAGGQDEQFF.

For this clone: Additional DNA sequences in this sample encode the identical CDR3. The CDR3 DNA reads as TGTGCCAGCAGTTTAGATCTGAACACCGGGGAGCTGTTTTTT. Amino acid sequence: CASSLDLNTGELFF. V usage is TRBV27 and J usage is TRBJ2-2; no clear D gene. Between the trimmed V and J ends, which lost 2 bases and 1 base, there was a span of 5 bases. The germline CDR1 and CDR2 sequences are MNHEY and SMNVEV (reference sequence). The CDR3 has 14 amino acids.

The chain carries TRBV11-2 and TRBJ2-7; tentative D call: TRBD1 (5 bases). This CDR3 contains 14 residues. V was shortened by 2 bases and J by 3 bases, with 11 bases between the two germline ends. Germline V gene lookup returns CDR1 SGHAT and CDR2 FQNNGV. This chain's CDR3 is CASSLHADSYEQYF. The DNA of the CDR3 is TGTGCCAGCAGCTTACACGCCGACAGCTACGAGCAGTACTTC. The full variable domain, in which reference TRBV11-2 and TRBJ2-7 provide the parts outside the CDR3, is EAGVAQSPRYKIIEKRQSVAFWCNPISGHATLYWYQQILGQGPKLLIQFQNNGVVDDSQLPKDRFSAERLKGVDSTLKIQPAKLEDSAVYLCASSLHADSYEQYFGPGTRLTVT.

The chain recombines TRBV6-6 with TRBJ2-7; no clear D. V was shortened by 0 bases and J by 6 bases, with 9 bases between the two germline ends. CDR1 and CDR2 from the germline V gene are MNHNY and SVGAGI (reference sequence). This CDR3 is built from 13 residues. CDR3 coding DNA: TGTGCCAGCAGTTACTCGGTGGTTGGCGAGCAGTACTTC. It yields the protein CASSYSVVGEQYF.

The rearrangement links TRBV6-4 to TRBJ2-1; D remains unclear. The V gene's germline CDR1 is MRHNA and CDR2 SNTAGT. The CDR3 totals 12 residues. The germline V and J ends were trimmed by 4 bases and 5 bases, with 6 bases remaining between them. The CDR3 loop is CASSGVNNEQFF. The CDR3 DNA sequence: TGTGCCAGCAGTGGGGTCAACAATGAGCAGTTCTTC.

V gene TRBV15 combines with J gene TRBJ1-5; possibly TRBD1 for D (5 bases). V was pared by 0 bases and J by 3 bases, with 9 bases between. CDR3 length: 15 amino acids. Per the germline V gene, CDR1 is LNHNV and CDR2 is YYDKDF (reference sequence). The CDR3 spells CATSRDAGLNQPQHF. Written as DNA, the CDR3 is TGTGCCACCAGCAGAGATGCAGGGCTCAATCAGCCCCAGCATTTT.

This clone occurred once. The genes are TRBV9 and TRBJ2-7, with 9 bases lining up with TRBD1. The V segment lost 0 bases and the J segment 5 bases; nucleotides outside the gene matches: 6. This CDR3 region has 15 residues. In germline, CDR1 is SGDLS, CDR2 YYNGEE. This CDR3 is CASSVGGTGRNEQYF. CDR3 in DNA: TGTGCCAGCAGCGTAGGAGGGACAGGGAGGAACGAGCAGTACTTC. Based on the CDR3 plus reference TRBV9 and TRBJ2-7, the full variable domain is DSGVTQTPKHLITATGQRVTLRCSPRSGDLSVYWYQQSLDQGLQFLIQYYNGEERAKGNILERFSAQQFPDLHSELNLSSLELGDSALYFCASSVGGTGRNEQYFGPGTRLTVT.

The rearrangement links TRBV7-9 to TRBJ2-1; 7 bases agree with TRBD2. CDR1 is SEHNR, CDR2 FQNEAQ, per germline (reference sequence). This CDR3 is 15 amino acids long. The ends lost 6 bases at V and 4 bases at J; junction bases unmatched: 9. CDR3 amino acids: CASRSGAGVYNEQFF. In nucleotides, the CDR3 is TGTGCCAGCAGGAGTGGGGCGGGAGTATACAATGAGCAGTTCTTC.

This chain joins TRBV7-9 and TRBJ2-7, with 9 bases matching TRBD1. There are 14 residues in the CDR3. Germline-derived CDR1 and CDR2 are SEHNR and FQNEAQ (reference sequence). Trimming cost V 1 base and J 6 bases; bases outside gene matches: 4. The CDR3 here is CASSLEQDRGEQYF. CDR3 nucleotide sequence: TGTGCCAGCAGCTTAGAGCAGGACAGGGGCGAGCAGTACTTC.

The rearrangement uses TRBV7-2 and TRBJ1-1; 9 nucleotides match TRBD1. The trim removed 5 bases at V and 2 bases at J, leaving 9 bases unmatched. In germline, CDR1 is SGHTA, CDR2 FQGNSA. This CDR3 has 16 residues. The CDR3, as DNA: TGTGCCAGCAGCGACAGTAGGACAGGGGACAACACTGAAGCTTTCTTT. This encodes CASSDSRTGDNTEAFF.

This rearrangement joins TRBV28 to TRBJ2-1, with a possible D match to TRBD2 (7 bases). The CDR3 has 17 amino acids. The V end was cut by 3 bases, the J end by 1 base, with 16 bases between. Looked up from germline, CDR1 is MDHEN and CDR2 is SYDVKM. The CDR3 sequence: CASSFRTRGGSYNEQFF. The CDR3 region has the DNA TGTGCCAGCAGTTTCCGGACTAGAGGGGGGTCCTACAATGAGCAGTTCTTC.

The chain has TRBV27 and TRBJ1-3; no clear D. Germline V lookup: CDR1 MNHEY, CDR2 SMNVEV (reference sequence). V was clipped by 6 bases and J by 2 bases, with 11 bases between them. CDR3 length: 14 amino acids. The CDR3 DNA follows: TGTGCCAGCAGCCGAGGGTCCGCTGGAAACACCATATATTTT. It is translated as CASSRGSAGNTIYF.

This clone was recorded a few times. Other DNA variants within this sample encode the same CDR3. This chain uses TRBV27 with TRBJ2-7; 11 positions agree with TRBD1. This CDR3 contains 13 residues. The germline V gene encodes CDR1 MNHEY and CDR2 SMNVEV (reference sequence). Unmatched junction bases numbered 0, after V lost 2 bases and J lost 6 bases. This chain's CDR3 is CASSLGTGGEQYF. CDR3 sequence (DNA): TGTGCCAGCAGTTTAGGGACAGGGGGCGAGCAGTACTTC.

The chain recombines TRBV28 with TRBJ1-4; no firm D call. Germline CDR1 is MDHEN and CDR2 is SYDVKM. The CDR3 runs 13 residues. Between the trimmed V and J ends, which lost 6 bases and 0 bases, there was a span of 5 bases. CDR3 DNA sequence: TGTGCCAGCAGCTACGCAACTAATGAAAAACTGTTTTTT. Translation: CASSYATNEKLFF. Full variable domain (remainder filled in from reference TRBV28 and TRBJ1-4): DVKVTQSSRYLVKRTGEKVFLECVQDMDHENMFWYRQDPGLGLRLIYFSYDVKMKEKGDIPEGYSVSREKKERFSLILESASTNQTSMYLCASSYATNEKLFFGSGTQLSVL.

The chain joins TRBV9 to TRBJ2-1; no clear D gene. Trimming cost V 4 bases and J 2 bases, with 13 bases left between them. The CDR3 spans 15 residues. The germline V gene encodes CDR1 SGDLS and CDR2 YYNGEE. The CDR3 region has the DNA TGTGCCAGCAGCAAAAAGTTGGGAACCTACAATGAGCAGTTCTTC. It encodes CASSKKLGTYNEQFF.

The chain carries TRBV5-6 and TRBJ2-5; 9 positions match TRBD1. V lost 4 bases, J lost 1 base, and 8 bases stayed unmatched. This CDR3 comprises 16 residues. CDR1 is SGHDT, CDR2 YYEEEE, per germline. The CDR3 DNA reads as TGTGCCAGCAGCGGGGGGGACAGGGAAGGCCAAGAGACCCAGTACTTC. Encoded protein: CASSGGDREGQETQYF.

The V gene is TRBV27, the J gene TRBJ2-1; weak D call: TRBD1 (5 bases). The CDR3 runs to 16 residues. Germline CDR1 reads MNHEY; CDR2 reads SMNVEV (reference sequence). Trimming removed 3 bases at V and 3 bases at J, with 15 bases between. The CDR3 DNA follows: TGTGCCAGCAGTTTCACGGGTCAGGGCTTCTACAATGAGCAGTTCTTC. It codes for CASSFTGQGFYNEQFF.

J is TRBJ2-4 and V is TRBV5-4; D may correspond to TRBD1 or TRBD2 (5 bases each). The CDR3 sequence is 14 residues long. CDR1 is SGHNT, CDR2 YYREEE, per germline (reference sequence). The V gene lost 1 base and the J gene lost 9 bases, with 14 bases spanning the gap. The CDR3 here is CASSLRGDGGIQYF. The CDR3 region has the DNA TGTGCCAGCAGCTTGAGAGGGGACGGTGGCATTCAGTACTTC. Combining the CDR3 with reference TRBV5-4 and TRBJ2-4 gives the whole variable domain ETGVTQSPTHLIKTRGQQVTLRCSSQSGHNTVSWYQQALGQGPQFIFQYYREEENGRGNFPPRFSGLQFPNYSSELNVNALELDDSALYLCASSLRGDGGIQYFGAGTRLSVL.

This chain connects TRBV15 to TRBJ1-1, with a weak D call TRBD1 (5 bases). The germline CDR1 and CDR2 sequences are LNHNV and YYDKDF (reference sequence). Trimming removed 1 base at V and 7 bases at J, with 16 bases between. The CDR3 is made up of 15 amino acids. In DNA, the CDR3 is TGTGCCACCAGCAGAGTAAGGGGCGCGTTTGATGAAGCTTTCTTT. Its translation: CATSRVRGAFDEAFF. Complete variable domain (other parts from reference TRBV15 and TRBJ1-1): DAMVIQNPRYQVTQFGKPVTLSCSQTLNHNVMYWYQQKSSQAPKLLFHYYDKDFNNEADTPDNFQSRRPNTSFCFLDIRSPGLGDTAMYLCATSRVRGAFDEAFFGQGTRLTVV.

The V call is TRBV6-6, the J call TRBJ1-1; D might be TRBD1 (5 bases). Germline CDR1 MNHNY, CDR2 SVGAGI (reference sequence). With 6 bases removed from V and 8 bases from J, the gap between germline ends came to 13 bases. This CDR3 has 12 residues. The CDR3 sequence is CASRLPGREAFF. The CDR3 DNA follows: TGTGCCAGCAGACTGCCGGGACGAGAAGCTTTCTTT.